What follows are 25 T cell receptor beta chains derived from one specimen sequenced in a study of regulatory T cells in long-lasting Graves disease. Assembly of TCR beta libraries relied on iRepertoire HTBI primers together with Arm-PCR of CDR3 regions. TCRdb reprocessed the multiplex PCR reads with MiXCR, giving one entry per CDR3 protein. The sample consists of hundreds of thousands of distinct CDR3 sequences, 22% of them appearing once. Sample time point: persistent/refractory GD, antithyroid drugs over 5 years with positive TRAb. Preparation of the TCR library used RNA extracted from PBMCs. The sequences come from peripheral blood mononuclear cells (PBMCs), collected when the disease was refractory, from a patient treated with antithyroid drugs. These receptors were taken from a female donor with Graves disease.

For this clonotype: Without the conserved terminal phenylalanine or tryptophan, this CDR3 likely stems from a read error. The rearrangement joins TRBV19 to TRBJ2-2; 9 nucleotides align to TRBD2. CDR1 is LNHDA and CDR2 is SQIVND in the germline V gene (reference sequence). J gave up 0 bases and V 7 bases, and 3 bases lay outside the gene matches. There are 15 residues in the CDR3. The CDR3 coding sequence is TGTGCCAGTAAGGGCGGGAGGGCGAACACCGGGGAGCTGTTTTAT. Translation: CASKGGRANTGELFY.

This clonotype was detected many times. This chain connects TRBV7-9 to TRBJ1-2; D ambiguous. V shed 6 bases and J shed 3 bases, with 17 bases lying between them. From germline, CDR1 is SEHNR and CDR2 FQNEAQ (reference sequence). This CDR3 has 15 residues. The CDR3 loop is CASRATGRPDYGYTF. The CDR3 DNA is TGTGCCAGCAGGGCTACCGGACGGCCCGACTATGGCTACACCTTC.

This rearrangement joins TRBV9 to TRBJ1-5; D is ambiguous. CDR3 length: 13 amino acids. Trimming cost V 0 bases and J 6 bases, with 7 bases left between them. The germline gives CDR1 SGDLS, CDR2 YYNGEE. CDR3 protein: CASSVDLTQPQHF. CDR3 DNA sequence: TGTGCCAGCAGCGTAGACCTAACTCAGCCCCAGCATTTT.

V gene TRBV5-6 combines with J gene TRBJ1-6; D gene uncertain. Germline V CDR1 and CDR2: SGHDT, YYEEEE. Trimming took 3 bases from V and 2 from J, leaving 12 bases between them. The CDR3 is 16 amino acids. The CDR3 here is CASSWTIGAYNSPLHF. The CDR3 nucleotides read TGTGCCAGCAGCTGGACGATTGGGGCCTATAATTCACCCCTCCACTTT.

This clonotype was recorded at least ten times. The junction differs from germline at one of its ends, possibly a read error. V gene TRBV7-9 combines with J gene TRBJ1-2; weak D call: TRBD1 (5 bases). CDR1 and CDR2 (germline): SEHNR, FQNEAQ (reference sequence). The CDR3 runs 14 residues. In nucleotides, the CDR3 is TGTGCCACCAGCAGGGCCAGTGGCCCATATGGCTACACCTTC. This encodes CATSRASGPYGYTF. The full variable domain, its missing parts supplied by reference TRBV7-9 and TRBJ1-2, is DTGVSQNPRHKITKRGQNVTFRCDPISEHNRLYWYRQTLGQGPEFLTYFQNEAQLEKSRLLSDRFSAERPKGSFSTLEIQRTEQGDSAMYLCATSRASGPYGYTFGSGTRLTVV.

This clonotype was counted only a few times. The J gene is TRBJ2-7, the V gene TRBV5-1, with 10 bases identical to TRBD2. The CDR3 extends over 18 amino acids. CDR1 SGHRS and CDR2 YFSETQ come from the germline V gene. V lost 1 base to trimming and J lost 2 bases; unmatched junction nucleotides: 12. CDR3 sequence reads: CASSLLGLAVLPPYEQYF. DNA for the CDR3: TGCGCCAGCAGCTTGCTAGGACTAGCGGTATTGCCCCCCTACGAGCAGTACTTC.

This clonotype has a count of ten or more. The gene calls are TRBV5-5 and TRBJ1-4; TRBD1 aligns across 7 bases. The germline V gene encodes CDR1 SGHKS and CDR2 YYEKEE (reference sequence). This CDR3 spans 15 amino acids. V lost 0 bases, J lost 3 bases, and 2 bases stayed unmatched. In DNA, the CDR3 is TGTGCCAGCAGCTTGGTTCAGGGGGCTAATGAAAAACTGTTTTTT. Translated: CASSLVQGANEKLFF.

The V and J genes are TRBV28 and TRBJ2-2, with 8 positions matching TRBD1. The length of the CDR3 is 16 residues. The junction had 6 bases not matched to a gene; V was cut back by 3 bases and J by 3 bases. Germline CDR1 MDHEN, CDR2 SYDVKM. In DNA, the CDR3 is TGTGCCAGCAGTTTTGGACAGGGTGACGACACCGGGGAGCTGTTTTTT. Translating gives CASSFGQGDDTGELFF.

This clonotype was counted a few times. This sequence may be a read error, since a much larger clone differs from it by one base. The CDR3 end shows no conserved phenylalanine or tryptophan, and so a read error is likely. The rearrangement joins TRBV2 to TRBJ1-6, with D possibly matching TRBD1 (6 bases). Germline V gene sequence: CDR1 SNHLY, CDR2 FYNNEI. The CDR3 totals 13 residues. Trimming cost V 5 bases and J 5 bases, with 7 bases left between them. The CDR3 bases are TGTGCCAGCAGTCGGACAGATAATTCACCCCTCCACTCT. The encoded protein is CASSRTDNSPLHS.

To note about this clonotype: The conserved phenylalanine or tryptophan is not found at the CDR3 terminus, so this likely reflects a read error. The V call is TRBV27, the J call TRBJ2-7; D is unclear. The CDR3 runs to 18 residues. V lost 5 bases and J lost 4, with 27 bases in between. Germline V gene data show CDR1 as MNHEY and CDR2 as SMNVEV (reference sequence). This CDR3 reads CASSPDPAPLLGFYEQYS. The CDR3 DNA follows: TGTGCCAGCAGTCCCGATCCCGCTCCATTACTCGGGTTTTACGAGCAGTACTCC.

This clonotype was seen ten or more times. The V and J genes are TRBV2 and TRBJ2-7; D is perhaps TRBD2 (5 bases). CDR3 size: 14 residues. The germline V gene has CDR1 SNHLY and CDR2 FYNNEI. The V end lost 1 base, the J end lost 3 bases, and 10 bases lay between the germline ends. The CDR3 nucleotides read TGTGCCAGCAGTGAAGGCGTGGGGAGCTACGAGCAGTACTTC. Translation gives CASSEGVGSYEQYF.

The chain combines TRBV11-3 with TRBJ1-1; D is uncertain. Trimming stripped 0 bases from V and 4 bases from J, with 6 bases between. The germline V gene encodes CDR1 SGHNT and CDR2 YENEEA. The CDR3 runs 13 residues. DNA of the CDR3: TGTGCCAGCAGCTTAGACAGACTCACTGAAGCTTTCTTT. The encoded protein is CASSLDRLTEAFF.

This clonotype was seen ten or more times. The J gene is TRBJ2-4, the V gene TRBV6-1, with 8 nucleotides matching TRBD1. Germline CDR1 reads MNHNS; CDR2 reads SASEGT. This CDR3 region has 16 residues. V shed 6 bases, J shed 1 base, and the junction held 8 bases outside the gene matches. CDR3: CASSPRTGIAKNIQYF. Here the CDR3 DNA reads TGTGCCAGCAGCCCGAGGACAGGGATCGCCAAAAACATTCAGTACTTC.

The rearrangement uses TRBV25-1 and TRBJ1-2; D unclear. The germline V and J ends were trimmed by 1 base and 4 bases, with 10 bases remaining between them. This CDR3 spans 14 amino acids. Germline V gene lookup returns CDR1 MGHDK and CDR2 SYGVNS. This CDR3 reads CASSELRQPYGYTF. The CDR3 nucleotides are TGTGCCAGCAGTGAATTACGGCAGCCCTATGGCTACACCTTC.

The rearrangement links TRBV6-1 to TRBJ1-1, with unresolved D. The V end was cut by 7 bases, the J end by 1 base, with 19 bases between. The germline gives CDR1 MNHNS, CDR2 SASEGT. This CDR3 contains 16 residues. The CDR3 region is CASIWRASGWNTEAFF. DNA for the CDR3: TGTGCCAGCATCTGGCGGGCGTCAGGTTGGAACACTGAAGCTTTCTTT.

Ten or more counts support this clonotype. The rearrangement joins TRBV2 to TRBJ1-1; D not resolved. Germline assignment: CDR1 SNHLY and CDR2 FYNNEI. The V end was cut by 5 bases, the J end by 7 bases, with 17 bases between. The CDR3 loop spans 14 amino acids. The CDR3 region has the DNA TGTGCCAGCAGTAAAGGGCGCAGTGAGAGTGAAGCTTTCTTT. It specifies CASSKGRSESEAFF.

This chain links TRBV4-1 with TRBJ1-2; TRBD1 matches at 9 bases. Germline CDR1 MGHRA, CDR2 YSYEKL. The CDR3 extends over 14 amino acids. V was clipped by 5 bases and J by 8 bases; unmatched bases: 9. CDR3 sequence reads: CASSGRDRAWGYTF. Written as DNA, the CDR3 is TGCGCCAGCAGCGGCCGGGACAGGGCCTGGGGCTACACCTTC.

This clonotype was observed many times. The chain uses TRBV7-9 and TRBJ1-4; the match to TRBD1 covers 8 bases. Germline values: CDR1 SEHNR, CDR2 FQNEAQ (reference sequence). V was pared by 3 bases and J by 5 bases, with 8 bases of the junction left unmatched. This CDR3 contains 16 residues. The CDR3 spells CASSFLGDRWNEKLFF. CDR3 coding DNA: TGTGCCAGCAGCTTTCTTGGGGACAGGTGGAATGAAAAACTGTTTTTT. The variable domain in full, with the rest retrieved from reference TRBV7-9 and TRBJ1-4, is DTGVSQNPRHKITKRGQNVTFRCDPISEHNRLYWYRQTLGQGPEFLTYFQNEAQLEKSRLLSDRFSAERPKGSFSTLEIQRTEQGDSAMYLCASSFLGDRWNEKLFFGSGTQLSVL.

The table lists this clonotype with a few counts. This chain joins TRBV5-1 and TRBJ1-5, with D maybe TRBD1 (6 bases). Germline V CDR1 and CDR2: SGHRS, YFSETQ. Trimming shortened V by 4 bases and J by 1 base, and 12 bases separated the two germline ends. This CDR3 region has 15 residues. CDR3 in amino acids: CASSPFGQSNQPQHF. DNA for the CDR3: TGCGCCAGCAGCCCGTTCGGACAGAGCAATCAGCCCCAGCATTTT.

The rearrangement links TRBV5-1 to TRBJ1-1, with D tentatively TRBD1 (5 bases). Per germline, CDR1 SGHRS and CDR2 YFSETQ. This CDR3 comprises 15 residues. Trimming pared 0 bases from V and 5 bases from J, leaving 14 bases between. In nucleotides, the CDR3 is TGCGCCAGCAGCTTGGATGCAGGGAAGTATACTGAAGCTTTCTTT. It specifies CASSLDAGKYTEAFF. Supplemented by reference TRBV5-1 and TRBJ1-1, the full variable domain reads KAGVTQTPRYLIKTRGQQVTLSCSPISGHRSVSWYQQTPGQGLQFLFEYFSETQRNKGNFPGRFSGRQFSNSRSEMNVSTLELGDSALYLCASSLDAGKYTEAFFGQGTRLTVV.

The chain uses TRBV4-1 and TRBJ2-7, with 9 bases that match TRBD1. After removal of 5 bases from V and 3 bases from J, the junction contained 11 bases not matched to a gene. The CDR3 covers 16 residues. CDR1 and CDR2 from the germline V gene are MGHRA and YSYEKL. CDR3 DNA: TGCGCCAGCAGCGCAGCAATCTCGGGACAGGGCTACGAGCAGTACTTC. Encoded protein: CASSAAISGQGYEQYF.

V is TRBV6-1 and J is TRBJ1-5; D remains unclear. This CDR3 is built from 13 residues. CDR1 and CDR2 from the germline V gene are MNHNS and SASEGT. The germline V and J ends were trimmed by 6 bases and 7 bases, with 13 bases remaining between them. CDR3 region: CASRPRTAQPQHF. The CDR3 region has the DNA TGTGCCAGCAGACCGAGGACGGCGCAGCCCCAGCATTTT.

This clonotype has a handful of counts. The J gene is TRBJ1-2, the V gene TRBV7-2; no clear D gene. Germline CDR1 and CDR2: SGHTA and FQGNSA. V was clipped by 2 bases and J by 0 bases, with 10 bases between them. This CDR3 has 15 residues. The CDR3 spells CASSLWASTNYGYTF. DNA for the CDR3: TGTGCCAGCAGCTTATGGGCATCCACTAACTATGGCTACACCTTC.

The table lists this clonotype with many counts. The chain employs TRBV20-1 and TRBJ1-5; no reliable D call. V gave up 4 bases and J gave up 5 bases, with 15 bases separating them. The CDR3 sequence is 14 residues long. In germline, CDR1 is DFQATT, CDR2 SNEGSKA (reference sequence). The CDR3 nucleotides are TGCAGTGCTAACGGACCCCCAGAGGATCAGCCCCAGCATTTT. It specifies CSANGPPEDQPQHF.

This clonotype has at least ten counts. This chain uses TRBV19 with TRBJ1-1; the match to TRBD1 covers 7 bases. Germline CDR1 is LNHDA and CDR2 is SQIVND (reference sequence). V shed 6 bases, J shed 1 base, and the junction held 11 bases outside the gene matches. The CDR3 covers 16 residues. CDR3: CASRFRQGRRNTEAFF. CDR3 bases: TGTGCCAGTAGATTCCGACAGGGTCGTCGGAACACTGAAGCTTTCTTT. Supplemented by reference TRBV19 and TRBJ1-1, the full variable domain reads DGGITQSPKYLFRKEGQNVTLSCEQNLNHDAMYWYRQDPGQGLRLIYYSQIVNDFQKGDIAEGYSVSREKKESFPLTVTSAQKNPTAFYLCASRFRQGRRNTEAFFGQGTRLTVV.